This T cell receptor beta chain was found in a study of cytomegalovirus exposure and HLA in healthy donors. Points from the study as a whole: Sequencing likely generated an artifact that appeared as a cluster of highly shared sequence variants.

Donors consisted of healthy bone marrow donors. With regard to this clone: Its antigen remains unidentified.

V gave up 7 bases and J gave up 3 bases; unmatched junction bases: 12. From germline, CDR1 is SGHRS and CDR2 YFSETQ. CDR3 length: 17 residues. Primers for the PCR totalled 60 Vbeta and 13 Jbeta. Assay: immunoSEQ multiplex PCR; the TCRdb copy retains only in-frame clones and omits some. Of about 140,000 clones listed, about 75% were seen once; the top ten hold about 3.5%. The chain couples TRBV5-1 to TRBJ2-3, with 12 bases aligning to TRBD2. This receptor was identified in a man aged 40-50 years in good health and CMV-seronegative. The sequenced sample consisted of PBMCs. CDR3 residues: CASGGLAGGPGTDTQYF. In nucleotides, the CDR3 is TGCGCCAGCGGCGGGCTAGCGGGGGGGCCCGGAACAGATACGCAGTATTTT.